This T cell receptor (beta chain) was sequenced in a study of T cell responses to AZD1222 COVID-19 vaccine. Study-wide points: Regions 160-218 and 743-854 dominated among vaccine-associated CD4 TCRs spanning spike. Spike-specific TCR breadth and depth went up after people got two AZD1222 doses. Nearly half of spike-specific TCRs reportedly target variant regions that are unmutated in the B.1.351 and B.1.1.7 variants.

CDR3 length equals 13 residues. Germline CDR1 is SGHRS and CDR2 is YFSETQ. The V end lost 0 bases, the J end lost 8 bases, and 11 bases lay between the germline ends. As concerns this clone: The target antigen is unknown.

Second-dose schedules of about 4 or about 12 weeks were combined. The repertoire was sequenced with immunoSEQ multiplex PCR; TCRdb's copy has only in-frame clones and lacks some. The sample has over 75,000 clones, 70% to 90% seen once. Sequencing used peripheral blood, obtained 28 days after the second AZD1222 dose. The receptor's source is an adult who received the AZD1222 COVID-19 vaccine. The genes are TRBV5-1 and TRBJ1-2, with D possibly TRBD1 on 5 matching bases. Here the CDR3 reads CASSLAQQGGYTF. Written as DNA, the CDR3 is TGCGCCAGCAGCTTGGCCCAGCAGGGAGGCTACACCTTC.